This T cell receptor beta chain was identified in a study of T cell responses to AZD1222 COVID-19 vaccine (dated by TCRdb to about 2021). With regard to the full study: Because spike-specific TCR depth and breadth did not differ between the two schedules, AZD1222 recipients who got a second dose at roughly 4 weeks were pooled with those who got a second dose at roughly 12 weeks. A total of 233 trial participants underwent TCR sequencing, of whom roughly 210 received two doses of AZD1222 and some 26 received two doses of the MenACWY control vaccine. Trial participants were enrolled into age subgroups of 18-55, 56-69 and 70-plus years, which contained roughly 150, 30 and 60 TCR-sequenced participants, respectively.

The CDR3 regions of human TCRbeta chains were subjected to immunosequencing. The authors processed their data as follows. Repertoire TCRs were matched against a reference library of SARS-CoV-2-specific TCRs generated with the MIRA antigen-specificity platform. Breadth meant the fraction of unique TCRs that were SARS-CoV-2-associated, whereas depth meant the fraction of total T cells that were SARS-CoV-2-associated. Using the MIRA data, each spike-specific TCR was mapped to the spike region that the TCR reacts to and placed in a CD4 or CD8 class. Log10-transformed breadth and depth values were compared by one-way ANOVA with Sidak's multiple comparisons tests. Sourced from immuneACCESS, this table was stored by TCRdb with only in-frame sequences that have V and J called. A share of the clones is absent; for the studies checked, an unresolved V gene accounts for under half, and the remainder has no known explanation. For V, J and clone size, that table is used; D and trimming come from the DNA. Present in this sample are some 160,000 clones, 85% to 95% of which were seen just once. The top ten clonotypes cover around 0.9% of the sample.

Broader findings and caveats from the paper: The 56-69-year group was small, and its depth increase did not reach significance, likely because of low power. CD4 TCRs associated with the vaccine covered the entire spike protein, and the dominant responses were in regions 160-218 and 743-854. Epitopes outside the regions mutated in the B.1.351 and B.1.1.7 variants were reportedly recognized by nearly half of the unique spike-specific TCRs. Because no day 14 peak-response samples were available, the repertoires could be characterized only after the peak T cell response. Participants were mostly white British and included more females than males, and it was suggested by the authors that clonal diversity may have been underestimated. After two AZD1222 doses, spike-specific TCR breadth and depth were significantly higher than at day 0 and than in MenACWY recipients. Conclusions about previously exposed vaccinees are limited because only five to seven AZD1222 recipients were SARS-CoV-2 seropositive at baseline.

Sample time point, as interpreted from the label and publication: baseline before first vaccination. The vaccinee samples were drawn from two UK trials, COV001 and COV002, one of which was a single-blind randomized controlled phase 2/3 trial testing AZD1222 (ChAdOx1 nCoV-19) in healthy adults. For TCRbeta chain sequencing, PBMC samples from trial participants were taken at day 0 and at day 28 after the second dose. About this clone: Its antigen target is currently unknown. No base-level quality is on record; no much larger clone is a single base apart.

From cysteine to phenylalanine, the CDR3 is 15 amino acids long. CDR3 DNA is the only sequence kept; it has 45 bases, read in frame from the first base. CDR1 and CDR2 are read off the germline V gene as SGHRS and YFSETQ. Trimming leaves V shorter by 2 bases and J shorter by 2 bases, with the junction holding 3 bases beyond the gene matches. The receptor was isolated from an adult in good health. The chain is assembled from TRBV5-1 and TRBJ2-1, and 8 junctional nucleotides match TRBD2. The sample in question was peripheral blood, obtained on day 0 of AZD1222 vaccination. The DNA sequence follows: TGCGCCAGCAGCTTAGCGGGGGTTACCTACAATGAGCAGTTCTTC. It is translated as CASSLAGVTYNEQFF.